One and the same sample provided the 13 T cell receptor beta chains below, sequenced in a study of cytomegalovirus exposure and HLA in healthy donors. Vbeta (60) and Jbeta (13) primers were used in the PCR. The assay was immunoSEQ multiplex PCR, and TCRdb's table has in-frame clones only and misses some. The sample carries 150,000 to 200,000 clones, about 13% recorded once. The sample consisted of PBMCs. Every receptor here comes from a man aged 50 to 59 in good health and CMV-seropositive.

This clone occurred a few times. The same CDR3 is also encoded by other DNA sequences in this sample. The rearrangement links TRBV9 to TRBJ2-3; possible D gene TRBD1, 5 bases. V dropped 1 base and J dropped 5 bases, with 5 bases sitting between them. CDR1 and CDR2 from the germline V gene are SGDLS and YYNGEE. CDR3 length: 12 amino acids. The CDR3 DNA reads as TGTGCCAGCAGCGTAACAGGAGATACGCAGTATTTT. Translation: CASSVTGDTQYF.

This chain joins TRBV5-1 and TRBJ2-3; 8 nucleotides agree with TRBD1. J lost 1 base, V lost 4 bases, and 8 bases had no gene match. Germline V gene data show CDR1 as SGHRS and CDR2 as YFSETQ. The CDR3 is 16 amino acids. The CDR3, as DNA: TGCGCCAGCAGCCTTACGACAGGGGCCCGCACAGATACGCAGTATTTT. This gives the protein CASSLTTGARTDTQYF.

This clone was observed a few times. Here the CDR3 reads CASSLVGTQETQYF. The CDR3 DNA reads as TGTGCCAGCAGCTTGGTGGGGACACAAGAGACCCAGTACTTC. This sequence joins TRBV5-4 and TRBJ2-5; D may be TRBD1 (6 bases). Trimming took off 0 bases at V and 2 bases at J, with 8 bases between the two ends. The CDR3 covers 14 residues. Germline V CDR1 and CDR2: SGHNT, YYREEE (reference sequence).

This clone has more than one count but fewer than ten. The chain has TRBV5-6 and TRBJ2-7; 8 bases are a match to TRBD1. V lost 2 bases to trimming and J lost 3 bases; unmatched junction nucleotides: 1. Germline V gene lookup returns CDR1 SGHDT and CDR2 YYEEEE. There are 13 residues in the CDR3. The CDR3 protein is CASSLQGVYEQYF. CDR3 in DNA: TGTGCCAGCAGCTTACAGGGGGTCTACGAGCAGTACTTC.

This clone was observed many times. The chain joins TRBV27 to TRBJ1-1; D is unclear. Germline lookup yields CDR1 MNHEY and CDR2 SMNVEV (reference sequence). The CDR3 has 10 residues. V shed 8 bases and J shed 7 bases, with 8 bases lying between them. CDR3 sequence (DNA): TGTGCCAGCTTCGGTTATGAAGCTTTCTTT. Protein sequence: CASFGYEAFF.

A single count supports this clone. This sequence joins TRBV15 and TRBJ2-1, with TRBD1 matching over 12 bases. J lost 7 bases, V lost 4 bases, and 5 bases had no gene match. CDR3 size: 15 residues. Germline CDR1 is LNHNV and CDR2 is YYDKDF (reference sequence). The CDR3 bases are TGTGCCACCAGCAATGGGGGACAGGGGGCTAATGAGCAGTTCTTC. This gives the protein CATSNGGQGANEQFF.

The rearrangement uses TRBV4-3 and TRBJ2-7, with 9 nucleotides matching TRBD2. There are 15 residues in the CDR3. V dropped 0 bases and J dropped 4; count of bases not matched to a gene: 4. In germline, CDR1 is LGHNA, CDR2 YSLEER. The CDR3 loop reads CASSQEAGGLYEQYF. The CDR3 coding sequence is TGCGCCAGCAGCCAAGAGGCGGGGGGGCTTTACGAGCAGTACTTC.

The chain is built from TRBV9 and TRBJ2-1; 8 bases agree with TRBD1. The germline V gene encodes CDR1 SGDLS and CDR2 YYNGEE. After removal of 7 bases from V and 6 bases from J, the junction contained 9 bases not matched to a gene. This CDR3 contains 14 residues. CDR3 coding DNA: TGTGCCAGCCAGGAGGACAGGGACACCAATGAGCAGTTCTTC. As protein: CASQEDRDTNEQFF.

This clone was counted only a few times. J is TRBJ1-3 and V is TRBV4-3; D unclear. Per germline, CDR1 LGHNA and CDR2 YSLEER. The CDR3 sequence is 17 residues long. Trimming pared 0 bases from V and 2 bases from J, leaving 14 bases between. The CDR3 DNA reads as TGCGCCAGCAGCCAAGATCTACAGTCAAGACCTGGAAACACCATATATTTT. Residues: CASSQDLQSRPGNTIYF.

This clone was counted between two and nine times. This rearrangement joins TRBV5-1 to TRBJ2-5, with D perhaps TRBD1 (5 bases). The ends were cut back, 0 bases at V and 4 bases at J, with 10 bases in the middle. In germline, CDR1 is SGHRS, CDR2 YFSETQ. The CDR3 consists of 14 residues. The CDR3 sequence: CASSLGQGRETQYF. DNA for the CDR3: TGCGCCAGCAGCTTGGGGCAGGGAAGAGAGACCCAGTACTTC.

The CDR3 loop is CATSRTGTGGKRSNQPQHF. Written as DNA, the CDR3 is TGTGCCACCAGCAGAACAGGGACAGGGGGGAAACGTAGCAATCAGCCCCAGCATTTT. The chain carries TRBV15 and TRBJ1-5, with TRBD1 identical over 11 bases. The CDR3 is 19 residues long. Trimming at V came to 2 bases and at J to 0 bases, leaving 9 bases not matched to a gene. Germline values: CDR1 LNHNV, CDR2 YYDKDF (reference sequence).

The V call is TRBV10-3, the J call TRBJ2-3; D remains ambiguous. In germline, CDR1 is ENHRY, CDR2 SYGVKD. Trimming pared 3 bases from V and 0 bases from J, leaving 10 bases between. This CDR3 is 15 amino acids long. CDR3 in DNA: TGTGCCATCAGTGAAAGCTACTCTAGCACAGATACGCAGTATTTT. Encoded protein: CAISESYSSTDTQYF.

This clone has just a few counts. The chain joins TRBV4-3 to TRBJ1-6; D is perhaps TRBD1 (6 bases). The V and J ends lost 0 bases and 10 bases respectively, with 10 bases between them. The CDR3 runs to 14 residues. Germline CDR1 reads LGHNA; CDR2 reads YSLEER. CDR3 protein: CASSQEGRGSPLHF. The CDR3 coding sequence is TGCGCCAGCAGCCAAGAGGGCAGGGGCTCACCCCTCCACTTT.